These 18 T cell receptor beta chains originate from one sample sequenced in a study of blood T cells in healthy people across ages. Through a sample-barcoded 5' primer and a J-beta primer mix, a second PCR was run for roughly 7 to 12 cycles. TCRdb re-analysed the 5' RACE reads in MiXCR, keeping a single row per CDR3 protein. The sample shows hundreds of thousands of distinct CDR3 sequences, 55% to 75% of them seen only once. The sequenced sample was blood. These receptors were taken from a man aged 25-45 years in good health.

This rearrangement joins TRBV20-1 to TRBJ2-1; 8 bases agree with TRBD2. The CDR3 length is 14 residues. With 4 bases clipped from V and 7 bases from J, the junction kept 9 bases outside the gene matches. Germline loops: CDR1 DFQATT, CDR2 SNEGSKA (reference sequence). CDR3: CSATVGTRGNEQFF. Written as DNA, the CDR3 is TGCAGTGCTACCGTTGGGACTAGGGGTAATGAGCAGTTCTTC.

This clonotype was seen a handful of times. This sequence joins TRBV29-1 and TRBJ2-5; weak D call: TRBD2 (5 bases). Trimming shortened V by 4 bases and J by 4 bases, and 19 bases separated the two germline ends. This CDR3 has 15 residues. Germline V gene lookup returns CDR1 SQVTM and CDR2 ANQGSEA. The CDR3 sequence is CSVAPGIDTAETQYF. CDR3 nucleotides: TGCAGCGTTGCCCCGGGGATAGATACGGCAGAGACCCAGTACTTC.

V and J are TRBV5-5 and TRBJ2-3, with TRBD2 as a possible D gene (6 bases). Trimming stripped 2 bases from V and 3 bases from J, with 16 bases between. The CDR3 covers 16 residues. CDR1 and CDR2 (germline): SGHKS, YYEKEE (reference sequence). The CDR3, as DNA: TGTGCCAGCAGCTTACAACCGGGCGGGACGACAGATACGCAGTATTTT. Translation gives CASSLQPGGTTDTQYF.

This chain links TRBV6-1 with TRBJ2-1; perhaps TRBD2 as D (6 bases). V lost 10 bases and J lost 8, with 12 bases in between. The CDR3 is 11 amino acids. In germline, CDR1 is MNHNS, CDR2 SASEGT. The CDR3 is CANATSYEQFF. CDR3 DNA sequence: TGTGCCAACGCCACTAGCTATGAGCAGTTCTTC.

This rearrangement joins TRBV20-1 to TRBJ1-2; D possibly corresponds to TRBD1 (5 bases). V dropped 1 base and J dropped 4 bases, with 19 bases sitting between them. This CDR3 has 16 residues. Looked up from germline, CDR1 is DFQATT and CDR2 is SNEGSKA (reference sequence). For the CDR3, the DNA is TGCAGTGCTAGAGCCCAGGGACGGCCGGGGGGCTATGGCTACACCTTC. Protein: CSARAQGRPGGYGYTF.

A word on this clonotype: The junction differs from germline at one of its ends, possibly a read error. The genes are TRBV3-1 and TRBJ1-2; no clear D. The germline V gene encodes CDR1 LGHDT and CDR2 YNNKEL (reference sequence). The CDR3 spans 13 residues. The CDR3 region has the DNA TGTGCCAGCAGCCCGAGATTTGACTATGGCTACGCCTTC. This encodes CASSPRFDYGYAF.

J is TRBJ2-3 and V is TRBV2; 9 positions agree with TRBD1. Germline CDR1 is SNHLY and CDR2 is FYNNEI. This CDR3 has 15 residues. V dropped 7 bases and J dropped 3; count of bases not matched to a gene: 8. CDR3 nucleotides: TGTGCCAGCATGGGTCTACAGGGGGCGACAGATACGCAGTATTTT. Its translation: CASMGLQGATDTQYF.

This chain joins TRBV7-2 and TRBJ2-7; 7 nucleotides line up with TRBD2. There are 15 residues in the CDR3. J lost 6 bases, V lost 5 bases, and 13 bases had no gene match. Germline-derived CDR1 and CDR2 are SGHTA and FQGNSA. CDR3 nucleotides: TGTGCCAGCAGCACGGTAGCGGGTTTTCGTGGCGAGCAGTACTTC. Translation: CASSTVAGFRGEQYF.

This clonotype has a handful of counts. The chain combines TRBV7-2 with TRBJ2-7; a possible D gene is TRBD2 (6 bases). CDR3 size: 16 residues. Germline loops: CDR1 SGHTA, CDR2 FQGNSA. V gave up 5 bases and J gave up 2 bases, with 19 bases separating them. CDR3 DNA: TGTGCCAGCAGCCCATGGGCCGAGGAGGGAGCCTACGAGCAGTACTTC. Translating gives CASSPWAEEGAYEQYF.

V usage is TRBV29-1 and J usage is TRBJ2-7; 7 bases are a match to TRBD1. The V gene's germline CDR1 is SQVTM and CDR2 ANQGSEA. CDR3 length: 12 amino acids. Unmatched junction bases numbered 8, after V lost 5 bases and J lost 7 bases. In DNA form, the CDR3 reads TGCAGCGTTAACAGGGGTCCTTTTGAGCAGTACTTC. It yields the protein CSVNRGPFEQYF.

There are a few counts of this clonotype. The chain joins TRBV27 to TRBJ2-6; 9 bases fit TRBD1. There are 17 residues in the CDR3. Trimming removed 3 bases from V and 1 base from J; junction bases left unmatched: 4. The germline gives CDR1 MNHEY, CDR2 SMNVEV (reference sequence). The CDR3 loop is CASSFGTGLSGANVLTF. Written as DNA, the CDR3 is TGTGCCAGCAGTTTTGGGACAGGGCTGTCTGGGGCCAACGTCCTGACTTTC.

The chain carries TRBV20-1 and TRBJ2-7; 8 nucleotides line up with TRBD2. With 2 bases clipped from V and 3 bases from J, the junction kept 6 bases outside the gene matches. There are 14 residues in the CDR3. The germline gives CDR1 DFQATT, CDR2 SNEGSKA (reference sequence). This CDR3 reads CSARPGGSYYEQYF. CDR3 coding DNA: TGCAGTGCTAGACCGGGGGGGTCGTACTACGAGCAGTACTTC.

The chain is built from TRBV6-2 or TRBV6-3 and TRBJ2-3, with D possibly being TRBD2 (6 bases). CDR1 is MNHEY and CDR2 is SVGEGT in the germline V gene. The CDR3 is 15 residues long. Trimming took 5 bases from V and 2 from J, leaving 14 bases between them. The CDR3 loop reads CASSKWGGFTDTQYF. The CDR3 region has the DNA TGTGCCAGCAGTAAGTGGGGAGGTTTCACAGATACGCAGTATTTT.

A few counts support this clonotype. The chain carries TRBV7-9 and TRBJ1-2; D is unclear. In germline, CDR1 is SEHNR, CDR2 FQNEAQ (reference sequence). The CDR3 is made up of 14 amino acids. The V end lost 0 bases, the J end lost 6 bases, and 11 bases lay between the germline ends. The CDR3 loop is CASSLAYGNHGYTF. The CDR3 coding sequence is TGTGCCAGCAGCTTAGCGTACGGAAATCATGGCTACACCTTC.

The genes are TRBV4-1 and TRBJ2-1, with a tentative D call TRBD1 (6 bases). Trimming left V 0 bases short and J 0 bases short, with 12 bases between. Per the germline V gene, CDR1 is MGHRA and CDR2 is YSYEKL. The CDR3 sequence is 17 residues long. The CDR3 loop reads CASSQEGGTLSYNEQFF. The CDR3 nucleotides read TGCGCCAGCAGCCAAGAAGGGGGAACCCTCTCCTACAATGAGCAGTTCTTC.

The V gene is TRBV6-5, the J gene TRBJ2-3; D possibly corresponds to TRBD2 (6 bases). Germline V gives CDR1 MNHEY, CDR2 SVGAGI. V was cut by 0 bases and J by 0 bases, with 13 bases left in between. This CDR3 is built from 17 residues. CDR3 sequence: CASSYSSGLSSTDTQYF. CDR3 nucleotide sequence: TGTGCCAGCAGTTACTCGTCCGGACTATCTAGCACAGATACGCAGTATTTT.

The chain is built from TRBV24-1 and TRBJ2-7, with TRBD1 identical over 9 bases. With the DNA end fitting TRBJ2-4 better, the J assignment may be wrong. Germline V gene data show CDR1 as KGHDR and CDR2 as SFDVKD. This CDR3 has 16 amino acids. Here the CDR3 reads CATSDPTGQGENIQYF. The CDR3 nucleotides are TGTGCCACCAGTGATCCCACGGGACAGGGTGAAAACATTCAGTACTTC.

This clonotype was observed a few times. V gene TRBV3-1 combines with J gene TRBJ1-2; perhaps TRBD1 as D (6 bases). The germline V gene encodes CDR1 LGHDT and CDR2 YNNKEL (reference sequence). Trimming shortened V by 5 bases and J by 6 bases, and 19 bases separated the two germline ends. This CDR3 comprises 15 residues. The DNA of the CDR3 is TGTGCCAGCAGCAGAGATGACCCAGGGGAACATGGCTACACCTTC. Protein sequence: CASSRDDPGEHGYTF.